This T cell receptor beta chain was retrieved from a study of T-cell reconstitution after alpha-beta-depleted transplantation in children. The CDR3 contains 14 residues. V was pared by 7 bases and J by 7 bases, with 19 bases between. Germline-derived CDR1 and CDR2 are SEHNR and FQNEAQ (reference sequence). Study-wide points: The study reportedly traced alpha-beta T cells about two months after transplant to several hundred expanded graft clones. At one year after transplant, newly produced T cells mostly accounted for T-cell counts and diversity. It was surviving recipient T cells and thymic progenitors that gave some patients high TCRbeta diversity at day 60.

Unique molecular identifiers were incorporated when the TCRbeta library was constructed. TCRdb analysed the PCR reads with MiXCR anew, one entry per CDR3 protein. The table has about 580,000 distinct CDR3 sequences, under 30% seen once. At least ten counts were recorded for this clonotype. What it binds is unknown. This material consisted of PBMCs, mostly from graft donor cells, taken 360 days after TCRalphabeta/CD19-depleted stem cell transplant. The rearrangement uses TRBV7-9 and TRBJ2-5, with D tentatively TRBD2 (6 bases). This TCR was sampled from a boy less than two years old who had a stem cell transplant for acute myeloid leukemia, so the T cells may come from the graft donor. The CDR3 here is CASIKAGQGGTQYF. CDR3 nucleotides: TGTGCCAGCATCAAGGCCGGGCAGGGAGGGACCCAGTACTTC.